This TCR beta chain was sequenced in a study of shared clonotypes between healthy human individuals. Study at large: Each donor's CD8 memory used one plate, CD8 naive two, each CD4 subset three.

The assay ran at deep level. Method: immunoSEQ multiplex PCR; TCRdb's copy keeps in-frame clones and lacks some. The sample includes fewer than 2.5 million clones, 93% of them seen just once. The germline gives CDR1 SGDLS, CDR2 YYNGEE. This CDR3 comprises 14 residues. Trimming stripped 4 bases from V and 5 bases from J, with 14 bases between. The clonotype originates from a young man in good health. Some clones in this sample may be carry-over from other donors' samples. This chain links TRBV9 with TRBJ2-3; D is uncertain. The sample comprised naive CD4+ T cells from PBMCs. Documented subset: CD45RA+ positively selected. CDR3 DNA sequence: TGTGCCAGCAGCCCCGGTGACTCGCGAGATACGCAGTATTTT. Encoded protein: CASSPGDSRDTQYF.